One sample yielded the 30 T cell receptor beta chains listed below, sequenced in a study of tumor-infiltrating lymphocytes in primary liver carcinoma. Researchers generated TCR beta cDNA from about 0.5 ug of total RNA, relying on a constant-region primer. Each TCR beta library was derived from three nested multiplex PCR rounds that employed slightly modified ARM-PCR. The first two PCR rounds used TRBV1-TRBV30 forward primers with a C-beta reverse primer, nine to eleven cycles each. In TCRdb, the multiplex PCR reads were re-called with MiXCR into one record per CDR3 protein. The sample has 310,000 or so distinct CDR3 sequences; 65% are singletons. The researchers obtained blood RNA from unsorted whole blood and also extracted germline DNA. Sequenced material: peripheral blood. These receptor sequences come from a man between 40 and 49 years old with primary liver carcinoma and hepatitis B virus infection.

Of note for this clonotype: At one end, the junction sequence differs from germline, possibly due to a read error. The chain has TRBV5-6 and TRBJ1-1; 9 bases are a match to TRBD1. The CDR3 covers 13 residues. The germline CDR1 and CDR2 sequences are SGHDT and YYEEEE. Written as DNA, the CDR3 is TGTGCCAGCAGTCCGGGACAGGGCCCTGAAGCTCTCTTT. Protein: CASSPGQGPEALF. The entire variable domain, with the rest obtained from reference TRBV5-6 and TRBJ1-1, is as follows: DAGVTQSPTHLIKTRGQQVTLRCSPKSGHDTVSWYQQALGQGPQFIFQYYEEEERQRGNFPDRFSGHQFPNYSSELNVNALLLGDSALYLCASSPGQGPEALFGQGTRLTVV.

This clonotype was seen just once. The chain has TRBV11-2 and TRBJ2-7; tentatively, D is TRBD1 (5 bases). The germline V gene encodes CDR1 SGHAT and CDR2 FQNNGV. CDR3 length: 12 residues. The CDR3 protein is CASNLGASEQYV. The CDR3, as DNA: TGTGCCAGCAACTTAGGGGCTAGCGAGCAGTACGTC.

About this clonotype: This may arise from a read error, as a much more abundant clone is one base away. This sequence joins TRBV10-2 and TRBJ2-7; D may be TRBD1 (6 bases). The germline gives CDR1 WSHSY, CDR2 SAAADI. This CDR3 has 13 residues. V was clipped by 10 bases and J by 1 base, with 14 bases between them. In DNA, the CDR3 is TGCGCCAACACTGGAGACAGGTCCTACGAGCAGTACTTC. Amino acid sequence: CANTGDRSYEQYF.

DNA of the CDR3: TGTGCCAGCAACACGCAAAACGGGGGCGAGCAGTTCTTC. Its protein product is CASNTQNGGEQFF. The V gene is TRBV11-2, the J gene TRBJ2-1; TRBD1 or TRBD2 may be the D gene (6 bases each). The CDR3 consists of 13 residues. Trimming left V 7 bases short and J 10 bases short, with 17 bases between. CDR1 is SGHAT and CDR2 is FQNNGV in the germline V gene.

This clonotype was recorded only once. Possible read error: a much larger clone is one base away. The chain combines TRBV12-3 or TRBV12-4 with TRBJ2-1; 8 bases align to TRBD2. This CDR3 is built from 14 residues. Germline trimming cut 5 bases from V and 15 bases from J; bases unmatched to any gene: 15. In nucleotides, the CDR3 is TGTGCCAGCAGTCCGAGACTATCGGGAGGGCCCCTGTTCTTC. Protein product: CASSPRLSGGPLFF.

This clonotype occurred many times. J is TRBJ2-3 and V is TRBV4-1, with D maybe TRBD2 (6 bases). Trimming took 3 bases from V and 0 from J, leaving 10 bases between them. The germline CDR1 and CDR2 sequences are MGHRA and YSYEKL. The CDR3 contains 15 residues. CDR3 DNA: TGCGCCAGCAGCCATTCAAGCGGGAGCACAGATACGCAGTATTTT. It codes for CASSHSSGSTDTQYF.

With regard to this clonotype: This sequence may be a read error, since a much larger clone differs from it by one base. V gene TRBV6-6 combines with J gene TRBJ2-1, with D possibly TRBD2 on 6 matching bases. Germline CDR1 and CDR2: MNHNY and SVGAGI (reference sequence). Deletions cut 6 bases from V and 6 bases from J, with 12 bases between. This CDR3 has 13 residues. The DNA of the CDR3 is TGTGCCAGCAGGAGGGACTCAAGCAATGAGCAGTTCTTC. This translates into CASRRDSSNEQFF.

The count of this clonotype is one. Since a much larger clone is just one base distant, this may be a read error. The chain carries TRBV5-6 and TRBJ2-7, with 8 nucleotides matching TRBD1. From germline, CDR1 is SGHDT and CDR2 YYEEEE. CDR3 length: 16 residues. Here the CDR3 reads CPSSSVLETGAHEQYF. DNA of the CDR3: TGTCCCAGCAGCTCGGTCCTTGAGACAGGGGCGCACGAGCAGTACTTC.

V and J are TRBV6-4 and TRBJ2-1, with 8 bases aligning to TRBD2. This CDR3 spans 16 amino acids. CDR1 is MRHNA and CDR2 is SNTAGT in the germline V gene. V gave up 0 bases and J gave up 0 bases; unmatched junction bases: 1. This CDR3 is CASSDSLAASYNEQFF. In DNA form, the CDR3 reads TGTGCCAGCAGTGACTCACTAGCGGCCTCCTACAATGAGCAGTTCTTC.

The CDR3 region has the DNA TGTGCCGCCAGCTCCCAGCGGGGAGGGCCGGTCGAGCAGTACTTC. Protein product: CAASSQRGGPVEQYF. This chain links TRBV11-2 with TRBJ2-7; the match to TRBD2 covers 7 bases. V shed 11 bases and J 6 bases; nucleotides not matched to a gene: 19. From germline, CDR1 is SGHAT and CDR2 FQNNGV. This CDR3 contains 15 residues. The whole variable domain, filled in from reference TRBV11-2 and TRBJ2-7, reads EAGVAQSPRYKIIEKRQSVAFWCNPISGHATLYWYQQILGQGPKLLIQFQNNGVVDDSQLPKDRFSAERLKGVDSTLKIQPAKLEDSAVYLCAASSQRGGPVEQYFGPGTRLTVT.

The chain links TRBV2 to TRBJ1-2; a weak D match, TRBD1 (5 bases). V was shortened by 6 bases and J by 5 bases, with 13 bases between the two germline ends. CDR3 length: 13 residues. CDR1 is SNHLY, CDR2 FYNNEI, per germline. The CDR3 loop reads CASRWGLSYGYTF. The CDR3 nucleotides are TGTGCCAGCAGATGGGGACTGTCTTATGGCTACACCTTC.

The gene calls are TRBV20-1 and TRBJ2-2; D not certain. From germline, CDR1 is DFQATT and CDR2 SNEGSKA (reference sequence). The CDR3 is 12 amino acids. Trimming stripped 6 bases from V and 5 bases from J, with 10 bases between. CDR3 region: CSAAEETGELFF. The CDR3 coding sequence is TGCAGTGCCGCAGAGGAGACCGGGGAGCTGTTTTTT.

As for this clonotype: An end of the junction does not agree with germline; a read error may underlie this. V and J are TRBV12-3 or TRBV12-4 and TRBJ2-7; 14 nucleotides line up with TRBD2. The CDR3 is 15 residues long. The CDR3 nucleotides are TGTGCCAGCAGCTACGGGACTAGCGGGAGTTACGACCAGTACTTC. It encodes CASSYGTSGSYDQYF.

The chain couples TRBV28 to TRBJ2-7, with 10 bases lining up with TRBD2. CDR3 size: 15 residues. Looked up from germline, CDR1 is MDHEN and CDR2 is SYDVKM. J gave up 2 bases and V 3 bases, and 4 bases lay outside the gene matches. CDR3: CASSLTSGYTYEQYF. The CDR3 DNA reads as TGTGCCAGCAGTTTGACTAGCGGGTACACCTACGAGCAGTACTTC.

This clonotype was counted many times. V gene TRBV11-2 combines with J gene TRBJ2-7; tentatively, D is TRBD1 or TRBD2 (5 bases each). Germline V lookup: CDR1 SGHAT, CDR2 FQNNGV. V dropped 1 base and J dropped 5 bases, with 12 bases sitting between them. The CDR3 loop spans 14 amino acids. The CDR3 reads CASSLGGTDDEQYF. CDR3 nucleotide sequence: TGTGCCAGCAGCTTAGGTGGGACGGATGACGAGCAGTACTTC.

The table lists this clonotype with many counts. The chain links TRBV29-1 to TRBJ2-6; TRBD1 is a possible D gene (9 bases). The V gene's germline CDR1 is SQVTM and CDR2 ANQGSEA. CDR3 length: 18 residues. Trimming stripped 0 bases from V and 0 bases from J, with 15 bases between. The CDR3 here is CSVEDRGGQGSGANVLTF. DNA of the CDR3: TGCAGCGTTGAAGATCGGGGGGGACAGGGCTCTGGGGCCAACGTCCTGACTTTC. Full variable domain (rest looked up from reference TRBV29-1 and TRBJ2-6): SAVISQKPSRDICQRGTSLTIQCQVDSQVTMMFWYRQQPGQSLTLIATANQGSEATYESGFVIDKFPISRPNLTFSTLTVSNMSPEDSSIYLCSVEDRGGQGSGANVLTFGAGSRLTVL.

The CDR3 DNA sequence: TGTGCCAGCAGCTCTAAGATAGGGGTCGAGCAGTACTTC. Protein sequence: CASSSKIGVEQYF. The chain combines TRBV5-8 with TRBJ2-7; tentative D call: TRBD1 (5 bases). In germline, CDR1 is SGHTS, CDR2 YDEGEE. Deletions cut 3 bases from V and 6 bases from J, with 13 bases between. The CDR3 is 13 amino acids.

Note on this clonotype: This could be a read error, since a much larger clone is one nucleotide away. The chain uses TRBV6-6 and TRBJ2-7; D ambiguous. V lost 4 bases, J lost 4 bases, and 14 bases lay in between. The CDR3 loop spans 14 amino acids. CDR1 is MNHNY and CDR2 is SVGAGI in the germline V gene (reference sequence). The CDR3 is CASSFWLEPYEQYF. CDR3 DNA: TGTGCCAGCAGTTTCTGGTTAGAGCCTTACGAGCAGTACTTC.

The rearrangement links TRBV11-2 to TRBJ2-3; weak D call: TRBD1 (6 bases). The V and J ends lost 8 bases and 4 bases respectively, with 22 bases between them. This CDR3 contains 16 residues. CDR1 is SGHAT and CDR2 is FQNNGV in the germline V gene. CDR3 in amino acids: CASWGLGGERADTQYF. CDR3 bases: TGTGCCAGCTGGGGCTTAGGGGGAGAGAGGGCAGATACGCAGTATTTT.

On this clonotype: Here the CDR3 omits its conserved ending phenylalanine or tryptophan, so a read error is the likely source. This chain uses TRBV12-3 or TRBV12-4 with TRBJ2-4; unclear D gene. This CDR3 contains 17 residues. Here the CDR3 DNA reads TGTGCCAGCAGTTTTCTGCCGAGCCCACTAACCAGTAACACTCAGTACCTC. Its protein is CASSFLPSPLTSNTQYL.

On this clonotype: This clone may be a read error of a much larger clone one base away. This chain connects TRBV29-1 to TRBJ2-3, with TRBD1 matching over 8 bases. Germline assignment: CDR1 SQVTM and CDR2 ANQGSEA. With 0 bases clipped from V and 5 bases from J, the junction kept 10 bases outside the gene matches. There are 16 residues in the CDR3. CDR3 in DNA: TGCAGCGTTGAAGACGACAGGGGACGGTGGATAGATACGCAGTATTTT. Translating gives CSVEDDRGRWIDTQYF.

A remark on this clonotype: Mismatch with germline at one junction end may stem from a read error. The chain combines TRBV11-2 with TRBJ1-1, with a possible D match to TRBD1 (5 bases). CDR1 is SGHAT and CDR2 is FQNNGV in the germline V gene. The CDR3 totals 19 residues. Written as DNA, the CDR3 is TGTGCCAGCAGCTTAAGGAGGGGTCTAGAGGGTGGGGCCTCCACTGGAGCTTTCTTT. Its translation is CASSLRRGLEGGASTGAFF.

J is TRBJ1-2 and V is TRBV5-6; no definite D call. This CDR3 contains 13 residues. Germline values: CDR1 SGHDT, CDR2 YYEEEE. CDR3 bases: TGTACCAACAGCTTGGTTGGGATAGGAGGTTACACCTTC. Translation gives CTNSLVGIGGYTF.

This clonotype was observed a few times. The chain links TRBV28 to TRBJ1-2; no clear D. V lost 1 base and J lost 11, with 14 bases in between. CDR1 MDHEN and CDR2 SYDVKM come from the germline V gene. There are 13 residues in the CDR3. The CDR3 loop reads CASSLLGGWGYTF. CDR3 DNA: TGTGCCAGCAGTTTATTAGGAGGTTGGGGTTACACCTTC.

On this clonotype: A read error may explain this, as a much larger clone is one base away. The chain is built from TRBV10-3 and TRBJ2-3; D remains ambiguous. The CDR3 totals 12 residues. Germline lookup yields CDR1 ENHRY and CDR2 SYGVKD. The CDR3 DNA reads TGTGCCATCAGGAAAGAGCCGGATACGCAGAATTTT. It is translated as CAIRKEPDTQNF.

About this clonotype: One junction end does not reproduce the germline sequence, and a read error may be involved. J is TRBJ1-1 and V is TRBV11-3, with no clear D. The CDR3 runs to 13 residues. Germline lookup yields CDR1 SGHNT and CDR2 YENEEA. The CDR3 coding sequence is TGTGCCAGCAGCTTAGTACTGGCCACTGAGGCTTTATTT. The encoded protein is CASSLVLATEALF.

As to this clonotype: The junction departs from the called germline gene at one end, perhaps through a read error. The rearrangement joins TRBV11-2 to TRBJ2-1, with unresolved D. CDR1 is SGHAT, CDR2 FQNNGV, per germline. The CDR3 is 13 residues long. CDR3 nucleotide sequence: TGTGCCAGAAGCTTAGGGTCGGGCAATGAGCAGTTCTTC. This gives the protein CARSLGSGNEQFF.

This clonotype occurred many times. This chain links TRBV10-1 with TRBJ2-3; TRBD1 agrees at 7 bases. V trimming: 4 bases; J trimming: 6 bases; junction bases outside the gene matches: 7. CDR3 length equals 14 residues. CDR1 and CDR2 from the germline V gene are WNHNN and SYGVQD (reference sequence). For the CDR3, the DNA is TGCGCCAGCAGTGCGGCGACAGGGTTGGATACGCAGTATTTT. The encoded protein is CASSAATGLDTQYF.

As concerns this clonotype: As the CDR3 is not closed by the conserved phenylalanine or tryptophan, this likely results from a read error. The chain is built from TRBV5-4 and TRBJ2-5; D not resolved. Germline V gives CDR1 SGHNT, CDR2 YYREEE (reference sequence). The CDR3 is made up of 15 amino acids. CDR3 amino acids: CASSFQQNYQETQYY. CDR3 DNA sequence: TGTGCCAGTAGCTTCCAACAGAACTACCAAGAGACCCAGTACTAC.

This clonotype was counted ten times or more. The chain carries TRBV30 and TRBJ1-5; D is undetermined. V was shortened by 1 base and J by 3 bases, with 13 bases between the two germline ends. The CDR3 sequence is 15 residues long. CDR1 GTSNPN and CDR2 SVGIG come from the germline V gene (reference sequence). CDR3 protein: CAWSGKGLYNQPQHF. CDR3 coding DNA: TGTGCCTGGAGTGGCAAAGGGCTGTACAATCAGCCCCAGCATTTT.